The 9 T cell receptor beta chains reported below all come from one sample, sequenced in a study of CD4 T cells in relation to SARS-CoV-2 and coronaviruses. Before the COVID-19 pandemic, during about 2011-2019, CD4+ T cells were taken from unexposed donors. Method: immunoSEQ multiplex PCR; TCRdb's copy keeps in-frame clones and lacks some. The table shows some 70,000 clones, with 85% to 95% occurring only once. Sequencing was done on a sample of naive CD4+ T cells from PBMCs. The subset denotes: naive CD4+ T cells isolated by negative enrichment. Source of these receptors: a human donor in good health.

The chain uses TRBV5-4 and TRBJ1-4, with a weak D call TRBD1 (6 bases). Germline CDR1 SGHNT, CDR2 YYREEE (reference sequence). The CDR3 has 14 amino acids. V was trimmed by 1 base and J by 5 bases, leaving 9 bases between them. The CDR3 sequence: CASSLQGTNEKLFF. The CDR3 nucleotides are TGTGCCAGCAGCTTGCAGGGGACGAATGAAAAACTGTTTTTT.

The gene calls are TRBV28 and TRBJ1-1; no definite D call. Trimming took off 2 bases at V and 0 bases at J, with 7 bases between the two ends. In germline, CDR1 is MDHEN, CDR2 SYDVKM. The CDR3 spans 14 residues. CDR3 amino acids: CASSLSAMNTEAFF. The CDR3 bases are TGTGCCAGCAGTTTAAGCGCGATGAACACTGAAGCTTTCTTT.

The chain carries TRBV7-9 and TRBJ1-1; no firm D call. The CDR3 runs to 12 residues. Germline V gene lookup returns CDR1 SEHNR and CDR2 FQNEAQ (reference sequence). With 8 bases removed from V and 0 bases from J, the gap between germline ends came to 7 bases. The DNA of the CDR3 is TGTGCCAGCCAAGAGATGAACACTGAAGCTTTCTTT. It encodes CASQEMNTEAFF.

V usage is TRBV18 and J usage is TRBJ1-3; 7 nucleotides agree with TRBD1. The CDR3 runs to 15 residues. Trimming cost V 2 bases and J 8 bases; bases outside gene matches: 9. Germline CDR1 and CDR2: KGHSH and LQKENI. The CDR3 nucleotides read TGTGCCAGCTCACCAAGGACAGGACCTAGTGACACCATATATTTT. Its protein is CASSPRTGPSDTIYF.

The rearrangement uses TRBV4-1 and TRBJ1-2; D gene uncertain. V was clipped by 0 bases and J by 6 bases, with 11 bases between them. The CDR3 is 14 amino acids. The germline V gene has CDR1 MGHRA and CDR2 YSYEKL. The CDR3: CASSQDSGADGYTF. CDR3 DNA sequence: TGCGCCAGCAGCCAAGATTCTGGCGCAGATGGCTACACCTTC.

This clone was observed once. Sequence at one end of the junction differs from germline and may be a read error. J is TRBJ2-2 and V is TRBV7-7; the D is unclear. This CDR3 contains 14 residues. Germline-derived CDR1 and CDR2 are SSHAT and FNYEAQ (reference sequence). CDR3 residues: CASSRGAGTGELFF. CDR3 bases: TGTGCTAGCAGCCGAGGAGCCGGCACCGGGGAGCTGTTTTTT.

CDR3 bases: TGTGCCATCAGGGGGGGGTCTGGAAACACCATATATTTT. Translating it yields CAIRGGSGNTIYF. The chain uses TRBV10-3 and TRBJ1-3, with a weak D call TRBD1 (5 bases). Germline assignment: CDR1 ENHRY and CDR2 SYGVKD. V was shortened by 6 bases and J by 1 base, with 7 bases between the two germline ends. The CDR3 runs 13 residues.

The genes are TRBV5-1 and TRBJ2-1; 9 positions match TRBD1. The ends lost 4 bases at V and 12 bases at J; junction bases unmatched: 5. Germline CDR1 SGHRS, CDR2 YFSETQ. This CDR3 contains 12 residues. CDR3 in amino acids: CASSIGQGWQFF. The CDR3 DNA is TGCGCCAGCAGCATAGGACAGGGGTGGCAGTTCTTC.

The CDR3 bases are TGCAGTGCCATCAACAGTTACGAGCAGTACTTC. It specifies CSAINSYEQYF. The rearrangement links TRBV20-1 to TRBJ2-7; D is undetermined. The ends were cut back, 6 bases at V and 4 bases at J, with 10 bases in the middle. This CDR3 has 11 residues. Germline CDR1 and CDR2: DFQATT and SNEGSKA (reference sequence).